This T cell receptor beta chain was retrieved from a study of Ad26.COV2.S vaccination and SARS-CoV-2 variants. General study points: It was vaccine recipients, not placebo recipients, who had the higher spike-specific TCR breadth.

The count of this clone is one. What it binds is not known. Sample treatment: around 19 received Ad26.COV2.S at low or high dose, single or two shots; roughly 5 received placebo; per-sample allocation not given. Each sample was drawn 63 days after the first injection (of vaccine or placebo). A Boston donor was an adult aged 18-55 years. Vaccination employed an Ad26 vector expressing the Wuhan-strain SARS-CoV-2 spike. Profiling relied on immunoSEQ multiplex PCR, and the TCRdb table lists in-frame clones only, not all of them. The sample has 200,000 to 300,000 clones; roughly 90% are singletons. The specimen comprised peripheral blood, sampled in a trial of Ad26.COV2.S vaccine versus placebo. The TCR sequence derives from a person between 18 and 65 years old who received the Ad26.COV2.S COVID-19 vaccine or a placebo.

The CDR3 region has the DNA TGCGCCAGCAGCTTTGAGGGGACCGGCAAACAAGAGACCCAGTACTTC. Translated: CASSFEGTGKQETQYF. V is TRBV5-1 and J is TRBJ2-5, with D perhaps TRBD1 or TRBD2 (5 bases each). V was cut by 2 bases and J by 2 bases, with 16 bases left in between. The germline V gene has CDR1 SGHRS and CDR2 YFSETQ. The CDR3 is made up of 16 amino acids.